One sample yielded the 13 T cell receptor beta chains listed below, sequenced in a study of cytotoxic CD8 clonotypes in ibrutinib-treated CLL. Assay used: immunoSEQ multiplex PCR; TCRdb lists only in-frame clones, some missing. The sample has about 180,000 clones, approximately 80% seen once. This specimen consisted of PBMCs, obtained after 24 months of ibrutinib treatment. Source of these receptors: a human donor with chronic lymphocytic leukemia.

The chain couples TRBV18 to TRBJ1-6; possible D gene TRBD1, 6 bases. V was clipped by 3 bases and J by 10 bases, with 13 bases between them. This CDR3 region has 14 residues. CDR1 and CDR2 (germline): KGHSH, LQKENI. CDR3 sequence: CASSPDSQISPLHF. The CDR3 DNA follows: TGTGCCAGCTCACCGGACAGCCAGATATCACCCCTCCACTTT.

The rearrangement joins TRBV9 to TRBJ1-1; no firm D call. The CDR3 length is 13 residues. The V and J ends lost 3 bases and 4 bases respectively, with 10 bases between them. Germline lookup yields CDR1 SGDLS and CDR2 YYNGEE. CDR3 sequence reads: CASSAISGTEAFF. The CDR3 nucleotides are TGTGCCAGCAGCGCCATTTCCGGCACTGAAGCTTTCTTT.

CDR3 residues: CASSLSRNGDSYTF. CDR3 sequence (DNA): TGTGCCAGCAGTTTATCGAGAAACGGAGACAGCTACACCTTC. V is TRBV27 and J is TRBJ1-2; no clear D gene. The V gene lost 0 bases and the J gene lost 9 bases, with 14 bases spanning the gap. This CDR3 has 14 residues. CDR1 is MNHEY, CDR2 SMNVEV, per germline (reference sequence).

The V and J genes are TRBV15 and TRBJ2-3; D is possibly TRBD1 or TRBD2 (5 bases each). V lost 6 bases and J lost 1, with 17 bases in between. Per the germline V gene, CDR1 is LNHNV and CDR2 is YYDKDF (reference sequence). This CDR3 is built from 16 residues. The CDR3 bases are TGTGCCACCAGAGGGGCCGGTTTGGGGGGCACAGATACGCAGTATTTT. As protein: CATRGAGLGGTDTQYF. Full variable domain (missing parts from reference TRBV15 and TRBJ2-3): DAMVIQNPRYQVTQFGKPVTLSCSQTLNHNVMYWYQQKSSQAPKLLFHYYDKDFNNEADTPDNFQSRRPNTSFCFLDIRSPGLGDTAMYLCATRGAGLGGTDTQYFGPGTRLTVL.

The chain carries TRBV5-1 and TRBJ2-1, with D possibly TRBD1 on 6 matching bases. There are 14 residues in the CDR3. The germline gives CDR1 SGHRS, CDR2 YFSETQ. Trimming shortened V by 4 bases and J by 1 base, and 9 bases separated the two germline ends. The CDR3 DNA sequence: TGCGCCAGCAGCCCCGGACAGTCCTACAATGAGCAGTTCTTC. It yields the protein CASSPGQSYNEQFF.

The rearrangement joins TRBV11-2 to TRBJ2-7, with 9 bases aligning to TRBD2. Germline CDR1 is SGHAT and CDR2 is FQNNGV. The CDR3 sequence is 16 residues long. The junction had 9 bases not matched to a gene; V was cut back by 5 bases and J by 1 base. This chain's CDR3 is CASSQAGGPKSYEQYF. The CDR3, as DNA: TGTGCCAGCAGCCAGGCGGGAGGGCCAAAATCCTACGAGCAGTACTTC. Based on the CDR3 plus reference TRBV11-2 and TRBJ2-7, the full variable domain is EAGVAQSPRYKIIEKRQSVAFWCNPISGHATLYWYQQILGQGPKLLIQFQNNGVVDDSQLPKDRFSAERLKGVDSTLKIQPAKLEDSAVYLCASSQAGGPKSYEQYFGPGTRLTVT.

CDR3 nucleotides: TGTGCCAGCAGTCCCCAATCAGATACGCAGTATTTT. Translated: CASSPQSDTQYF. J is TRBJ2-3 and V is TRBV2; D gene uncertain. Germline-derived CDR1 and CDR2 are SNHLY and FYNNEI. Trimming shortened V by 5 bases and J by 4 bases, and 7 bases separated the two germline ends. CDR3 length equals 12 residues. Looking up the rest from reference TRBV2 and TRBJ2-3 gives the full variable domain: EPEVTQTPSHQVTQMGQEVILRCVPISNHLYFYWYRQILGQKVEFLVSFYNNEISEKSEIFDDQFSVERPDGSNFTLKIRSTKLEDSAMYFCASSPQSDTQYFGPGTRLTVL.

The V and J genes are TRBV18 and TRBJ1-4, with a weak D call TRBD1 (6 bases). This CDR3 contains 17 residues. V was pared by 3 bases and J by 0 bases, with 14 bases between. Germline CDR1 KGHSH, CDR2 LQKENI. The CDR3: CASSPLQRGATNEKLFF. The CDR3 bases are TGTGCCAGCTCACCCCTTCAGAGGGGGGCAACTAATGAAAAACTGTTTTTT.

This chain links TRBV6-5 with TRBJ2-7, with 8 bases lining up with TRBD2. The CDR3 has 16 amino acids. V dropped 0 bases and J dropped 6; count of bases not matched to a gene: 10. CDR1 is MNHEY, CDR2 SVGAGI, per germline. The CDR3 protein is CASSYSNRGGRSEQYF. As DNA, the CDR3 is TGTGCCAGCAGTTACTCGAATCGGGGGGGCCGGAGCGAGCAGTACTTC.

This chain connects TRBV5-8 to TRBJ1-3, with 8 nucleotides matching TRBD1. The germline CDR1 and CDR2 sequences are SGHTS and YDEGEE. The length of the CDR3 is 17 residues. Trimming cost V 4 bases and J 4 bases; bases outside gene matches: 13. The CDR3 reads CASSEGSGGSGGNTIYF. DNA for the CDR3: TGTGCCAGCAGCGAAGGATCAGGGGGCTCTGGCGGAAACACCATATATTTT.

The chain has TRBV9 and TRBJ1-2; D perhaps matches TRBD1 (6 bases). There are 14 residues in the CDR3. V was cut by 4 bases and J by 5 bases, with 15 bases left in between. Germline V lookup: CDR1 SGDLS, CDR2 YYNGEE. This CDR3 is CASSSFTGRYGYTF. The CDR3 DNA is TGTGCCAGCAGCTCATTTACAGGGCGTTATGGCTACACCTTC.

The genes are TRBV2 and TRBJ2-1; 12 nucleotides align to TRBD2. There are 16 residues in the CDR3. The trim removed 4 bases at V and 2 bases at J, leaving 3 bases unmatched. Germline V lookup: CDR1 SNHLY, CDR2 FYNNEI. In nucleotides, the CDR3 is TGTGCCAGCAGTGGCCGGACTAGCGGGGCCTACAATGAGCAGTTCTTC. This sequence encodes CASSGRTSGAYNEQFF.

The chain recombines TRBV18 with TRBJ2-1; 7 positions match TRBD2. Germline trimming cut 2 bases from V and 10 bases from J; bases unmatched to any gene: 8. The CDR3 covers 14 residues. Germline CDR1 KGHSH, CDR2 LQKENI. The CDR3 DNA is TGTGCCAGCTCACCAAGTCTAGGGGAGGGCGAGCAGTTCTTC. Protein product: CASSPSLGEGEQFF. Variable domain in full (rest from reference TRBV18 and TRBJ2-1): NAGVMQNPRHLVRRRGQEARLRCSPMKGHSHVYWYRQLPEEGLKFMVYLQKENIIDESGMPKERFSAEFPKEGPSILRIQQVVRGDSAAYFCASSPSLGEGEQFFGPGTRLTVL.